This passage covers 17 T cell receptor beta chains from one sample sequenced in a study of PD-1 blockade in classical Hodgkin lymphoma. Time point in this sample: cycle 4 day 1 (C4D1), after five to seven weeks of nivolumab. After autologous stem cell transplantation all patients relapsed, and prior brentuximab vedotin exposure differed between cohorts. Negative magnetic selection isolated CD4+ T cells from thawed PBMCs. The protocol was immunoSEQ multiplex PCR, while the TCRdb copy is restricted to in-frame clones and leaves out a portion. The sample holds about 30,000 clones, approximately 80% seen once. The sequenced sample was CD4+ T cells from blood, obtained before the fourth cycle of nivolumab. The receptor source for this set is a human donor with classical Hodgkin lymphoma.

V is TRBV5-4 and J is TRBJ2-5; a possible D gene is TRBD1 (6 bases). The germline V gene has CDR1 SGHNT and CDR2 YYREEE (reference sequence). Trimming shortened V by 4 bases and J by 4 bases, and 11 bases separated the two germline ends. This CDR3 contains 13 residues. The CDR3 sequence: CASSPGTSETQYF. The CDR3 bases are TGTGCCAGCAGCCCCGGGACATCAGAGACCCAGTACTTC. Full variable domain (remainder filled in from reference TRBV5-4 and TRBJ2-5): ETGVTQSPTHLIKTRGQQVTLRCSSQSGHNTVSWYQQALGQGPQFIFQYYREEENGRGNFPPRFSGLQFPNYSSELNVNALELDDSALYLCASSPGTSETQYFGPGTRLLVL.

This rearrangement joins TRBV6-5 to TRBJ2-1, with D unclear. The CDR3 totals 14 residues. The germline gives CDR1 MNHEY, CDR2 SVGAGI. V gave up 8 bases and J gave up 8 bases, with 19 bases separating them. The CDR3 region is CASVRSGSSDEQFF. The CDR3 DNA follows: TGTGCCAGCGTACGATCCGGTAGCAGCGATGAGCAGTTCTTC.

The chain is built from TRBV5-1 and TRBJ2-3; D is possibly TRBD1 (6 bases). V lost 2 bases and J lost 0, with 10 bases in between. This CDR3 spans 15 amino acids. Germline V lookup: CDR1 SGHRS, CDR2 YFSETQ. The CDR3 DNA reads as TGCGCCAGCAGCTTAGGGACAACTAGCACAGATACGCAGTATTTT. Translated, it gives CASSLGTTSTDTQYF.

The gene calls are TRBV5-1 and TRBJ2-4; possible D gene TRBD1, 5 bases. CDR1 and CDR2 (germline): SGHRS, YFSETQ. This CDR3 has 14 amino acids. Trimming cost V 0 bases and J 7 bases, with 11 bases left between them. CDR3: CASSLEGVGNIQYF. For the CDR3, the DNA is TGCGCCAGCAGCTTGGAAGGGGTAGGGAACATTCAGTACTTC.

The chain combines TRBV5-4 with TRBJ2-5, with 8 bases that match TRBD2. The CDR3 has 14 amino acids. V dropped 4 bases and J dropped 1; count of bases not matched to a gene: 3. CDR1 is SGHNT and CDR2 is YYREEE in the germline V gene (reference sequence). This chain's CDR3 is CASSQGTSQETQYF. The CDR3, as DNA: TGTGCCAGCAGCCAAGGGACTAGCCAAGAGACCCAGTACTTC.

The rearrangement links TRBV5-1 to TRBJ1-4; D is possibly TRBD1 (6 bases). CDR1 and CDR2 (germline): SGHRS, YFSETQ. The length of the CDR3 is 18 residues. The V gene lost 1 base and the J gene lost 8 bases, with 24 bases spanning the gap. DNA of the CDR3: TGCGCCAGCAGCTTGACTCCGGGCGGGCCGGGGGGCAACGAAAAACTGTTTTTT. Translation: CASSLTPGGPGGNEKLFF.

This clone was recorded a few times. V gene TRBV19 combines with J gene TRBJ2-7; 11 positions match TRBD1. The V and J ends lost 4 bases and 5 bases, in that order; junction bases with no gene match: 4. CDR3 length equals 14 residues. Germline loops: CDR1 LNHDA, CDR2 SQIVND (reference sequence). The CDR3 DNA sequence: TGTGCCAGTAGTAGAGGACAGGGGGCCGACGAGCAGTACTTC. Residues: CASSRGQGADEQYF.

The rearrangement joins TRBV5-1 to TRBJ2-1, with a tentative D call TRBD1 (6 bases). The germline gives CDR1 SGHRS, CDR2 YFSETQ. V was clipped by 4 bases and J by 1 base, with 12 bases between them. The CDR3 runs 15 residues. The CDR3 coding sequence is TGCGCCAGCAGCCGACAAACAGGGTCCTACAATGAGCAGTTCTTC. This encodes CASSRQTGSYNEQFF.

The V gene is TRBV7-9, the J gene TRBJ1-2; D is perhaps TRBD1 (5 bases). V gave up 0 bases and J gave up 8 bases, with 13 bases separating them. The CDR3 runs to 14 residues. Germline CDR1 SEHNR, CDR2 FQNEAQ (reference sequence). The CDR3 reads CASSLAGTVEGYTF. The CDR3 DNA reads as TGTGCCAGCAGCTTAGCCGGGACCGTAGAAGGCTACACCTTC.

The rearrangement links TRBV10-2 to TRBJ2-3; 10 positions match TRBD1. J gave up 2 bases and V 6 bases, and 2 bases lay outside the gene matches. This CDR3 region has 14 residues. Germline V gives CDR1 WSHSY, CDR2 SAAADI. This CDR3 reads CASRDRGYTDTQYF. The CDR3 nucleotides are TGCGCCAGCAGGGACAGGGGGTACACAGATACGCAGTATTTT.

This clone has just one count. The V call is TRBV5-1, the J call TRBJ2-1; D call uncertain. The CDR3 runs 15 residues. Trimming pared 2 bases from V and 0 bases from J, leaving 9 bases between. Germline CDR1 reads SGHRS; CDR2 reads YFSETQ. The chain's CDR3 is CASSLEYSSYNEQFF. The DNA of the CDR3 is TGCGCCAGCAGCTTAGAATACAGCTCCTACAATGAGCAGTTCTTC.

In the case of this clone: Other DNA sequences in this sample translate to the same CDR3. The V and J genes are TRBV5-1 and TRBJ2-3, with a weak D call TRBD2 (6 bases). V shed 7 bases and J shed 0 bases, with 12 bases lying between them. The CDR3 is made up of 14 amino acids. From germline, CDR1 is SGHRS and CDR2 YFSETQ. The CDR3 DNA sequence: TGCGCCAGCGGGCCGGGACTGAGCACAGATACGCAGTATTTT. This codes for CASGPGLSTDTQYF. Based on the CDR3 plus reference TRBV5-1 and TRBJ2-3, the full variable domain is KAGVTQTPRYLIKTRGQQVTLSCSPISGHRSVSWYQQTPGQGLQFLFEYFSETQRNKGNFPGRFSGRQFSNSRSEMNVSTLELGDSALYLCASGPGLSTDTQYFGPGTRLTVL.

This clone was counted only a few times. Distinct nucleotide sequences in the sample also encode this CDR3. J is TRBJ1-1 and V is TRBV6-5; the D is unclear. The CDR3 contains 13 residues. CDR1 MNHEY and CDR2 SVGAGI come from the germline V gene. The ends were cut back, 2 bases at V and 0 bases at J, with 4 bases in the middle. CDR3 bases: TGTGCCAGCAGTTACGAGGTGAACACTGAAGCTTTCTTT. It encodes CASSYEVNTEAFF.

The chain recombines TRBV6-6 with TRBJ1-1; 8 bases are a match to TRBD1. V was clipped by 11 bases and J by 7 bases; unmatched bases: 12. Germline values: CDR1 MNHNY, CDR2 SVGAGI (reference sequence). The CDR3 length is 13 residues. CDR3 sequence reads: CASLDRGRYEAFF. The CDR3 DNA follows: TGTGCCTCCCTAGACAGGGGACGATATGAAGCTTTCTTT.

The chain recombines TRBV6-1 with TRBJ2-3; 8 bases map to TRBD2. Germline V gene sequence: CDR1 MNHNS, CDR2 SASEGT. The CDR3 sequence is 15 residues long. Trimming took 4 bases from V and 4 from J; bases not matched to a gene: 7. The CDR3: CASSVSSGASDTQYF. CDR3 bases: TGTGCCAGCAGTGTGAGTAGCGGGGCATCAGATACGCAGTATTTT.

This clone was observed a few times. V is TRBV5-1 and J is TRBJ1-2; a weak D match, TRBD1 (5 bases). Per the germline V gene, CDR1 is SGHRS and CDR2 is YFSETQ. Trimming pared 0 bases from V and 8 bases from J, leaving 11 bases between. The CDR3 covers 13 residues. This CDR3 is CASSLGPGNGYTF. The CDR3 DNA follows: TGCGCCAGCAGCTTGGGCCCAGGGAACGGCTACACCTTC.

This clone was counted once. This chain's CDR3 is CAISDLRETQYF. CDR3 DNA sequence: TGTGCCATCAGTGATCTCCGGGAGACCCAGTACTTC. The gene calls are TRBV10-3 and TRBJ2-5, with D uncertain. The CDR3 totals 12 residues. The germline V gene has CDR1 ENHRY and CDR2 SYGVKD. The ends were cut back, 3 bases at V and 5 bases at J, with 7 bases in the middle.